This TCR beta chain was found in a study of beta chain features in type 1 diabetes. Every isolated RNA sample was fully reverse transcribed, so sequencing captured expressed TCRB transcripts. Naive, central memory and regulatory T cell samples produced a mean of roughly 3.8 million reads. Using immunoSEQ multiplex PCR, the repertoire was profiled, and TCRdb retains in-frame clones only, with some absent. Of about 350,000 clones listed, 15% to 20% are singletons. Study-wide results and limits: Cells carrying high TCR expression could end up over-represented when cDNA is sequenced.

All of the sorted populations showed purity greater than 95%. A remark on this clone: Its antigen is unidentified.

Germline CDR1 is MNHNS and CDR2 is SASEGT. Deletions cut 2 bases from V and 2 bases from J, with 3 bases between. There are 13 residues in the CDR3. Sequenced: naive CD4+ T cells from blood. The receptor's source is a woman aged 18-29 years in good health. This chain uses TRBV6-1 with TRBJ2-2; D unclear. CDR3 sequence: CASSELNTGELFF. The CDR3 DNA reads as TGTGCCAGCAGTGAACTCAACACCGGGGAGCTGTTTTTT.